These 28 T cell receptor beta chains came from one sample sequenced in a study of CD8 T cells in ankylosing spondylitis. TCRdb recomputed calls from the 5' RACE reads with MiXCR, one row per CDR3 protein. The sample yields 300,000 to 350,000 distinct CDR3 sequences, 14% to 15% seen once. Sequencing was performed on blood, either unsorted or a sorted T cell fraction (not recorded which). These receptor sequences come from a male donor with ankylosing spondylitis or in good health (not recorded which).

This clonotype was found a few times. This chain joins TRBV12-3 or TRBV12-4 and TRBJ2-1, with D perhaps assigned TRBD1 or TRBD2 (5 bases each). The CDR3 has 14 amino acids. With 5 bases removed from V and 10 bases from J, the gap between germline ends came to 18 bases. As DNA, the CDR3 is TGTGCCAGCAGTCCGGGACGGCGAGGATTGGAGCAGTTCTTC. Encoded protein: CASSPGRRGLEQFF.

The gene calls are TRBV20-1 and TRBJ1-2; D is possibly TRBD1 (5 bases). Germline values: CDR1 DFQATT, CDR2 SNEGSKA (reference sequence). The CDR3 totals 14 residues. The V end was cut by 3 bases, the J end by 8 bases, with 19 bases between. The CDR3 coding sequence is TGCAGTGCTAGTCCACTTGCCGGGGCTGGGGGCTACACCTTC. Translating it yields CSASPLAGAGGYTF.

This clonotype was seen ten or more times. The CDR3 DNA reads as TGTGCCAGCAGCTCCGGGGTTCAAGAGACCCAGTACTTC. As protein: CASSSGVQETQYF. This chain joins TRBV7-2 and TRBJ2-5; weak D call: TRBD2 (5 bases). The CDR3 is made up of 13 amino acids. V dropped 4 bases and J dropped 2 bases, with 8 bases sitting between them. Germline V lookup: CDR1 SGHTA, CDR2 FQGNSA.

This clonotype was seen a handful of times. V and J are TRBV5-1 and TRBJ2-2; D gene uncertain. The CDR3 contains 14 residues. Germline V gene lookup returns CDR1 SGHRS and CDR2 YFSETQ. V lost 4 bases and J lost 8, with 15 bases in between. The CDR3 is CASSAGALEGELFF. The CDR3 coding sequence is TGCGCCAGCAGCGCAGGCGCCCTCGAGGGGGAGCTGTTTTTT.

The rearrangement uses TRBV9 and TRBJ2-5; TRBD2 is a possible D gene (7 bases). The V and J ends lost 5 bases and 4 bases respectively, with 18 bases between them. Germline-derived CDR1 and CDR2 are SGDLS and YYNGEE. The CDR3 runs 15 residues. The DNA of the CDR3 is TGTGCCAGCAGTTCGACCGGGGGGCGCCGAGAGACCCAGTACTTC. Translated: CASSSTGGRRETQYF.

The chain uses TRBV6-1 and TRBJ2-1, with 10 bases lining up with TRBD1. The CDR3 extends over 15 amino acids. Germline V CDR1 and CDR2: MNHNS, SASEGT. Unmatched junction bases numbered 8, after V lost 5 bases and J lost 7 bases. This chain's CDR3 is CASSLTGQGGNEQFF. The CDR3 bases are TGTGCCAGCAGTCTAACAGGACAGGGGGGTAATGAGCAGTTCTTC.

This clonotype was counted many times. The genes are TRBV12-3 or TRBV12-4 and TRBJ1-1, with a possible D match to TRBD1 (6 bases). This CDR3 is 18 amino acids long. Trimming took off 5 bases at V and 0 bases at J, with 22 bases between the two ends. CDR3 protein: CASSAVEGGLIMNTEAFF. DNA for the CDR3: TGTGCCAGCAGTGCCGTCGAAGGGGGATTAATTATGAACACTGAAGCTTTCTTT.

The chain employs TRBV9 and TRBJ1-2; D remains unclear. Germline V gives CDR1 SGDLS, CDR2 YYNGEE. There are 13 residues in the CDR3. V was cut by 4 bases and J by 12 bases, with 19 bases left in between. This chain's CDR3 is CASSPSPGIRDTF. CDR3 coding DNA: TGTGCCAGCAGCCCGAGTCCGGGGATACGGGACACCTTC.

The gene calls are TRBV5-6 and TRBJ2-5, with 12 bases fitting TRBD1. Trimming took 5 bases from V and 4 from J; bases not matched to a gene: 6. CDR1 and CDR2 (germline): SGHDT, YYEEEE. The CDR3 contains 15 residues. In nucleotides, the CDR3 is TGTGCCAGCAGTTTCGGGACAGGGGGCACAGAGACCCAGTACTTC. The encoded protein is CASSFGTGGTETQYF. Combining the CDR3 with reference TRBV5-6 and TRBJ2-5 gives the whole variable domain DAGVTQSPTHLIKTRGQQVTLRCSPKSGHDTVSWYQQALGQGPQFIFQYYEEEERQRGNFPDRFSGHQFPNYSSELNVNALLLGDSALYLCASSFGTGGTETQYFGPGTRLLVL.

The chain recombines TRBV10-3 with TRBJ1-1; 9 bases agree with TRBD1. The CDR3 loop spans 14 amino acids. V lost 4 bases and J lost 2; bases outside the gene matches: 2. CDR1 is ENHRY, CDR2 SYGVKD, per germline. DNA of the CDR3: TGTGCCATCAGTGCGGGACAGGGAAACACTGAAGCTTTCTTT. This sequence encodes CAISAGQGNTEAFF.

This clonotype occurred many times. One end of the junction does not line up with germline, which may come from a read error. The chain joins TRBV5-1 to TRBJ1-2; 9 nucleotides agree with TRBD1. CDR3 length: 14 residues. Germline CDR1 and CDR2: SGHRS and YFSETQ. DNA of the CDR3: TGTGCCAGCAGCTCAGGACAGGGGAACTATGGCTACACCTTC. Protein product: CASSSGQGNYGYTF.

The J gene is TRBJ2-3, the V gene TRBV5-6; either TRBD1 or TRBD2 may supply D (5 bases each). Germline V lookup: CDR1 SGHDT, CDR2 YYEEEE. The CDR3 contains 16 residues. Trimming took 0 bases from V and 2 from J, leaving 13 bases between them. The CDR3 DNA is TGTGCCAGCAGCTTGGCGGGGTTGGGGGACACAGATACGCAGTATTTT. It codes for CASSLAGLGDTDTQYF.

This clonotype has a handful of counts. V gene TRBV7-2 combines with J gene TRBJ2-1; 11 bases agree with TRBD2. Germline V CDR1 and CDR2: SGHTA, FQGNSA. The V gene end was trimmed by 2 bases and the J gene end by 3 bases; junction bases not matched to a gene: 3. The CDR3 contains 16 residues. This chain's CDR3 is CASSLRTSGFYNEQFF. The CDR3 region has the DNA TGTGCCAGCAGCTTACGGACTAGCGGGTTCTACAATGAGCAGTTCTTC.

Only a few counts were recorded for this clonotype. This chain links TRBV11-2 with TRBJ1-1, with D possibly matching TRBD1 (5 bases). Germline lookup yields CDR1 SGHAT and CDR2 FQNNGV. The CDR3 contains 14 residues. Deletions cut 4 bases from V and 1 base from J, with 10 bases between. CDR3 in DNA: TGTGCCAGCAGCTCCCCTGGGGGGAACACTGAAGCTTTCTTT. It encodes CASSSPGGNTEAFF. Full variable domain (remainder filled in from reference TRBV11-2 and TRBJ1-1): EAGVAQSPRYKIIEKRQSVAFWCNPISGHATLYWYQQILGQGPKLLIQFQNNGVVDDSQLPKDRFSAERLKGVDSTLKIQPAKLEDSAVYLCASSSPGGNTEAFFGQGTRLTVV.

The sample holds a few counts of this clonotype. The chain uses TRBV11-2 and TRBJ1-4; D gene uncertain. CDR1 and CDR2 (germline): SGHAT, FQNNGV. Trimming pared 6 bases from V and 8 bases from J, leaving 13 bases between. The CDR3 has 13 residues. For the CDR3, the DNA is TGTGCCAGCAGTAGGGTCCATGGGGAAAAACTGTTTTTT. Protein: CASSRVHGEKLFF. Supplemented by reference TRBV11-2 and TRBJ1-4, the full variable domain reads EAGVAQSPRYKIIEKRQSVAFWCNPISGHATLYWYQQILGQGPKLLIQFQNNGVVDDSQLPKDRFSAERLKGVDSTLKIQPAKLEDSAVYLCASSRVHGEKLFFGSGTQLSVL.

The V gene is TRBV12-5, the J gene TRBJ1-2; the D is unclear. The CDR3 runs to 15 residues. Germline lookup yields CDR1 LGHNT and CDR2 FRNRAP. V was trimmed by 7 bases and J by 4 bases, leaving 19 bases between them. The CDR3 region has the DNA TGTGCTAGTGCCCCGGACGGGCCCCGAGGCTATGGCTACACCTTC. Translation: CASAPDGPRGYGYTF. Looking up the rest from reference TRBV12-5 and TRBJ1-2 gives the full variable domain: DARVTQTPRHKVTEMGQEVTMRCQPILGHNTVFWYRQTMMQGLELLAYFRNRAPLDDSGMPKDRFSAEMPDATLATLKIQPSEPRDSAVYFCASAPDGPRGYGYTFGSGTRLTVV.

The chain couples TRBV27 to TRBJ1-2, with 8 bases that match TRBD1. The V segment lost 4 bases and the J segment 8 bases; nucleotides outside the gene matches: 15. CDR1 MNHEY and CDR2 SMNVEV come from the germline V gene (reference sequence). The CDR3 covers 16 residues. The DNA for the CDR3 is TGTGCCAGCAGTTCCTACCCAAGGACAGGGAAGAAGGGCTACACCTTC. It is translated as CASSSYPRTGKKGYTF.

V usage is TRBV5-1 and J usage is TRBJ1-1; D possibly corresponds to TRBD1 (5 bases). Germline-derived CDR1 and CDR2 are SGHRS and YFSETQ. V shed 3 bases and J shed 1 base, with 10 bases lying between them. The CDR3 length is 14 residues. Here the CDR3 DNA reads TGCGCCAGCAGCTCGAGGGGAGAGAACACTGAAGCTTTCTTT. Residues: CASSSRGENTEAFF.

This rearrangement joins TRBV9 to TRBJ1-1; D is uncertain. Per the germline V gene, CDR1 is SGDLS and CDR2 is YYNGEE. The V end was cut by 0 bases, the J end by 1 base, with 4 bases between. The CDR3 sequence is 13 residues long. In nucleotides, the CDR3 is TGTGCCAGCAGCGTAGTTTCGAACACTGAAGCTTTCTTT. Encoded protein: CASSVVSNTEAFF.

In its sample, this clonotype was seen a few times. V usage is TRBV10-3 and J usage is TRBJ2-1; D is perhaps TRBD1 (5 bases). Trimming removed 5 bases at V and 5 bases at J, with 13 bases between. The CDR3 covers 14 residues. Germline CDR1 reads ENHRY; CDR2 reads SYGVKD. The CDR3 is CAISIGAANNEQFF. The CDR3 region has the DNA TGTGCCATCAGTATTGGGGCCGCTAACAATGAGCAGTTCTTC.

This clonotype was observed a few times. The chain has TRBV5-1 and TRBJ2-3, with 9 bases identical to TRBD2. V lost 2 bases, J lost 2 bases, and 6 bases stayed unmatched. Germline lookup yields CDR1 SGHRS and CDR2 YFSETQ. The length of the CDR3 is 16 residues. CDR3 residues: CASSLEGLANTDTQYF. As DNA, the CDR3 is TGCGCCAGCAGCTTAGAGGGACTAGCAAACACAGATACGCAGTATTTT.

This clonotype showed up just a few times. V is TRBV3-1 and J is TRBJ2-1, with a possible D match to TRBD2 (5 bases). The V gene's germline CDR1 is LGHDT and CDR2 YNNKEL (reference sequence). CDR3 size: 15 residues. Trimming cost V 0 bases and J 7 bases, with 13 bases left between them. The CDR3 protein is CASSQDVGVGNEQFF. CDR3 DNA: TGTGCCAGCAGCCAAGATGTGGGAGTTGGAAATGAGCAGTTCTTC.

This rearrangement joins TRBV19 to TRBJ1-5; no clear D gene. The CDR3 sequence is 16 residues long. Between the trimmed V and J ends, which lost 3 bases and 0 bases, there was a span of 12 bases. The V gene's germline CDR1 is LNHDA and CDR2 SQIVND (reference sequence). CDR3 amino acids: CASSMLRGYSNQPQHF. CDR3 coding DNA: TGTGCCAGTAGTATGCTGCGGGGATATAGCAATCAGCCCCAGCATTTT. Together with reference TRBV19 and TRBJ1-5, the CDR3 gives the full variable domain: DGGITQSPKYLFRKEGQNVTLSCEQNLNHDAMYWYRQDPGQGLRLIYYSQIVNDFQKGDIAEGYSVSREKKESFPLTVTSAQKNPTAFYLCASSMLRGYSNQPQHFGDGTRLSIL.

The chain combines TRBV6-1 with TRBJ2-1; D might be TRBD1 or TRBD2, each matching 5 bases. CDR1 is MNHNS, CDR2 SASEGT, per germline. V was pared by 2 bases and J by 4 bases, with 15 bases between. CDR3 length equals 16 residues. The CDR3 DNA follows: TGTGCCAGCAGTGAACAGGGTACGGGATATTACAATGAGCAGTTCTTC. This encodes CASSEQGTGYYNEQFF.

This clonotype was counted a few times. The chain combines TRBV4-2 with TRBJ2-3; maybe TRBD2 (5 bases). Per germline, CDR1 LGHNA and CDR2 YNFKEQ. The CDR3 is 14 amino acids. V shed 1 base and J shed 3 bases, with 8 bases lying between them. The CDR3 spells CASSQASGTDTQYF. CDR3 DNA sequence: TGTGCCAGCAGCCAAGCGTCGGGGACAGATACGCAGTATTTT.

This clonotype was detected a few times. The chain uses TRBV5-1 and TRBJ2-2; 10 nucleotides line up with TRBD2. V gave up 0 bases and J gave up 3 bases; unmatched junction bases: 2. This CDR3 has 16 amino acids. Per germline, CDR1 SGHRS and CDR2 YFSETQ. As DNA, the CDR3 is TGCGCCAGCAGCTTGGCCCTAGCGGGGGACACCGGGGAGCTGTTTTTT. This codes for CASSLALAGDTGELFF.

This clonotype was detected only a few times. The chain uses TRBV6-1 and TRBJ2-5; TRBD2 aligns across 12 bases. V lost 6 bases to trimming and J lost 4 bases; unmatched junction nucleotides: 15. This CDR3 is 18 amino acids long. From germline, CDR1 is MNHNS and CDR2 SASEGT. The CDR3 sequence is CASRSQGLAGSVGETQYF. CDR3 sequence (DNA): TGTGCCAGCAGGTCCCAAGGACTAGCGGGGAGTGTAGGAGAGACCCAGTACTTC.

The chain recombines TRBV5-1 with TRBJ2-7; tentative D call: TRBD2 (6 bases). The CDR3 totals 16 residues. V was clipped by 0 bases and J by 0 bases, with 13 bases between them. The germline CDR1 and CDR2 sequences are SGHRS and YFSETQ. This chain's CDR3 is CASSLGGVTSSYEQYF. In DNA form, the CDR3 reads TGCGCCAGCAGCTTGGGGGGGGTAACAAGCTCCTACGAGCAGTACTTC.